Listed below are T cell receptor beta chains from one sample, sequenced in a study of blood T cell repertoires in COVID-19. Assay: immunoSEQ multiplex PCR; the TCRdb copy retains only in-frame clones and omits some. Counted here are roughly 110,000 clones, about 88% occurring once; the ten biggest clones make up 6.5% to 10%. The sample consisted of peripheral blood. The receptors were sampled from a woman aged 65 to 85 who had recovered from COVID-19. The CDR3 runs from the conserved cysteine through the conserved F or W. Where a row states a size, it is once, few, many or the class of an expanded clone; other rows omit it.

clone size	V gene	CDR3 length	J gene	CDR3 protein
.	TRBV7-9	14	TRBJ1-4	CASSVYRTNEKLFF
.	TRBV10-3	14	TRBJ1-2	CATADDREGYGYTF
.	TRBV7-9	15	TRBJ2-3	CASSLGQGAVDTQYF
.	TRBV18	14	TRBJ2-3	CASSPGQLILTQYF
.	TRBV30	13	TRBJ2-6	CAWTLRGANVLTF
.	TRBV7-2	13	TRBJ1-3	CASSLALGNTIYF
.	TRBV3-1/TRBV3-2	15	TRBJ2-7	CASSPTGQGYYEQYF
.	TRBV7-9	16	TRBJ2-7	CASSTPWGSSVGEQYF
few	TRBV28	13	TRBJ2-1	CATGGGGRFSLFF
.	TRBV11-2	14	TRBJ2-7	CASSFLTSSYEQYF
.	TRBV19	15	TRBJ1-5	CASSFRDRWGQPQHF
.	TRBV25-1	14	TRBJ2-2	CASENRLNTGELFF
.	TRBV7-2	15	TRBJ2-5	CASSQARAQRETQYF
.	TRBV7-2	16	TRBJ1-5	CASSLGGPGVGQPQHF
few	TRBV2	15	TRBJ1-5	CASKGTPYSNQPQHF
.	TRBV7-9	17	TRBJ2-6	CASSLERGVSGANVLTF
.	TRBV5-8	13	TRBJ1-1	CANPDRGRLGAFF